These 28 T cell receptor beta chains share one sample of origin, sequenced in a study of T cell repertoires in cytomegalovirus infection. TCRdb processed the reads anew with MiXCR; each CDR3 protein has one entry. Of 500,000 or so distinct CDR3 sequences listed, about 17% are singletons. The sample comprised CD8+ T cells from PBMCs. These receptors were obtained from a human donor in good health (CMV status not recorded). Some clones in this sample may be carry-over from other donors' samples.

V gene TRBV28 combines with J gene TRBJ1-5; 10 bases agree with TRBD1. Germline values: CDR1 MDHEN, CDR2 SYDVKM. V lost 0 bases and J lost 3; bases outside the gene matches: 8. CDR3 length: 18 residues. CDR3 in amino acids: CASSLWLDRGTVNQPQHF. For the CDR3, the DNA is TGTGCCAGCAGTTTATGGTTGGACAGGGGGACCGTCAATCAGCCCCAGCATTTT.

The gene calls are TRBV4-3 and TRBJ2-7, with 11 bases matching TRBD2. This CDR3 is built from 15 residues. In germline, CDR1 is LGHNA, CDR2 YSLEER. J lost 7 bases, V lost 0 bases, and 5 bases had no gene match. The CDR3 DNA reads TGCGCCAGCAGCCAAGATCTTAGCGGGAGGGCTGAGCAGTACTTC. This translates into CASSQDLSGRAEQYF.

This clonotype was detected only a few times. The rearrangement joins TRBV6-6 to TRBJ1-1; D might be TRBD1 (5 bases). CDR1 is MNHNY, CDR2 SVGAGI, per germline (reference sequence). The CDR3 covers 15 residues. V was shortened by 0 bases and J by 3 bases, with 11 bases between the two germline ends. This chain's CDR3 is CASSYSIMGDTEAFF. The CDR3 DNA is TGTGCCAGCAGTTACTCGATAATGGGGGACACTGAAGCTTTCTTT.

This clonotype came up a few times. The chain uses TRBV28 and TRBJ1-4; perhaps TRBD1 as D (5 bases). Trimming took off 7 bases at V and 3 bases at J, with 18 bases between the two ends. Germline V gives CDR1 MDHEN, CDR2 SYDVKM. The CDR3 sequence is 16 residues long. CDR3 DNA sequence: TGTGCCAGCATCCCTACGGGGGGGGGTCCTAATGAAAAACTGTTTTTT. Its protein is CASIPTGGGPNEKLFF.

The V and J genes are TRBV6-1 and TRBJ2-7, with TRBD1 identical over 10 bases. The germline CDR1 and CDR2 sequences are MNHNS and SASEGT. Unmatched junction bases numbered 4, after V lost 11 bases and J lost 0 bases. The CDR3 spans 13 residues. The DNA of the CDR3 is TGTGCCGGGACAGGGGAGGGCTCCTACGAGCAGTACTTC. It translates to CAGTGEGSYEQYF.

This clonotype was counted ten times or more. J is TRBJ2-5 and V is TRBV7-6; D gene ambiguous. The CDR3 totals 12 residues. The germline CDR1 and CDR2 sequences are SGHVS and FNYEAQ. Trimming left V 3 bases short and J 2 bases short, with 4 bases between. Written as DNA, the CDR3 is TGTGCCAGCAGCTTGAGGCAAGAGACCCAGTACTTC. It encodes CASSLRQETQYF.

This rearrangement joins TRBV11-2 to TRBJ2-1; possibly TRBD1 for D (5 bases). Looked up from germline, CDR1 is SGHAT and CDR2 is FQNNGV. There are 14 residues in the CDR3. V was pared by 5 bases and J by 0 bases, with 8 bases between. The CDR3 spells CASSGRVSYNEQFF. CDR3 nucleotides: TGTGCCAGCAGCGGCAGGGTCTCCTACAATGAGCAGTTCTTC.

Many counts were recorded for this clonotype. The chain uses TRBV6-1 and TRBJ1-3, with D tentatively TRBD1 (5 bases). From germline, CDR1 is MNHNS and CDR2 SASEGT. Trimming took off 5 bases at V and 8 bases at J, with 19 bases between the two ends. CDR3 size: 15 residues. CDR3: CASSSPWAGRDTIYF. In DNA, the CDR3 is TGTGCCAGCAGTTCCCCGTGGGCAGGGAGGGACACCATATATTTT.

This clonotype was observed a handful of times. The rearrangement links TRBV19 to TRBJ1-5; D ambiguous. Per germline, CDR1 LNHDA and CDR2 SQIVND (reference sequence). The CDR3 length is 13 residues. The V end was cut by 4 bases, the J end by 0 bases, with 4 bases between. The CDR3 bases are TGTGCCAGTAGTAGCACTAGCAATCAGCCCCAGCATTTT. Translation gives CASSSTSNQPQHF.

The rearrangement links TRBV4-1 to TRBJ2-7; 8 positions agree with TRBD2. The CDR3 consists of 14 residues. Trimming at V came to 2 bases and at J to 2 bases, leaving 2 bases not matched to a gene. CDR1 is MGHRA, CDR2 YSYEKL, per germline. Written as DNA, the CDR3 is TGCGCCAGCAGCCAATGGACTAGCCCCTACGAGCAGTACTTC. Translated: CASSQWTSPYEQYF.

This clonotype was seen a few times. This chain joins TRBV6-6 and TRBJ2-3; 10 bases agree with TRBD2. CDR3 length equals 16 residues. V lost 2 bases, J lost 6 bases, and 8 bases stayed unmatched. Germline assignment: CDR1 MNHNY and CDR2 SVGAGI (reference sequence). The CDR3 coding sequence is TGTGCCAGCAGTTACCCGAGCGGGGGGGCCAAGGATACGCAGTATTTT. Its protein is CASSYPSGGAKDTQYF.

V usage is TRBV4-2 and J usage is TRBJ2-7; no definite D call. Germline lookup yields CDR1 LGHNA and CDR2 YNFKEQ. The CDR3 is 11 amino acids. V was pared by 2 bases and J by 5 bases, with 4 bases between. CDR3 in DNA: TGTGCCAGCAGCCAATCAAACGAGCAGTACTTC. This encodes CASSQSNEQYF.

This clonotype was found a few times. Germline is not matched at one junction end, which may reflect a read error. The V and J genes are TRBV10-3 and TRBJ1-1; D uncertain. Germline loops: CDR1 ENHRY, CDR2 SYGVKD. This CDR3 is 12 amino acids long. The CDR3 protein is CAISEGNAEAFF. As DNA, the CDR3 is TGTGCCATCAGTGAGGGGAACGCTGAAGCTTTCTTT.

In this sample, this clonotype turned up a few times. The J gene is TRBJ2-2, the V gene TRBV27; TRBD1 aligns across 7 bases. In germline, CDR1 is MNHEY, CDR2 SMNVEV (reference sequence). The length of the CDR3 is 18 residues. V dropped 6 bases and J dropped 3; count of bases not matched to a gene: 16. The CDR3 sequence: CASSLGGSGRLDTGELFF. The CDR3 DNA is TGTGCCAGCAGCCTAGGGGGCTCGGGACGATTAGACACCGGGGAGCTGTTTTTT.

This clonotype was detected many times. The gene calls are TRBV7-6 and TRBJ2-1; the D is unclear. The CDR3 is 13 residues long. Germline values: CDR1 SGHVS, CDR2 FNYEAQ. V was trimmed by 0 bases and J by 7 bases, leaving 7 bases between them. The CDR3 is CASSLAPANEQFF. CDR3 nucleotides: TGTGCCAGCAGCTTAGCGCCCGCGAATGAGCAGTTCTTC.

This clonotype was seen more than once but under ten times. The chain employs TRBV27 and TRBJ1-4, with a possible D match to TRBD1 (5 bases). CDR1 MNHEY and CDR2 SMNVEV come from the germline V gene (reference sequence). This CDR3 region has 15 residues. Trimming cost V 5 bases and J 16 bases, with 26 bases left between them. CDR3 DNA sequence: TGTGCCAGCAGTCCCAGTCCCGGGACCTTTACGGGGTGGTTTTTT. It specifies CASSPSPGTFTGWFF.

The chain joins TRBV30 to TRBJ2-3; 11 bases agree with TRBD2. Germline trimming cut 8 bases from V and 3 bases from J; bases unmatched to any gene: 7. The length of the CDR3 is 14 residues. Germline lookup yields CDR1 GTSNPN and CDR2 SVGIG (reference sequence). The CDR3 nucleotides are TGTGCCGGTGAGGGACTAGCGGTGACAGATACGCAGTATTTT. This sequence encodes CAGEGLAVTDTQYF.

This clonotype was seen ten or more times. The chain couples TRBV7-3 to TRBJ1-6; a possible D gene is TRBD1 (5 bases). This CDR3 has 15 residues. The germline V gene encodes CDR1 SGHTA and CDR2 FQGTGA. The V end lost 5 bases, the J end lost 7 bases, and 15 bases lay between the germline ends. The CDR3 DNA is TGTGCCAGCAGCCCCGGGGGGTCAGAAAATTCACCCCTCCACTTT. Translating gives CASSPGGSENSPLHF. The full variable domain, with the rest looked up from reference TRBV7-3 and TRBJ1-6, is GAGVSQTPSNKVTEKGKYVELRCDPISGHTALYWYRQSLGQGPEFLIYFQGTGAADDSGLPNDRFFAVRPEGSVSTLKIQRTERGDSAVYLCASSPGGSENSPLHFGNGTRLTVT.

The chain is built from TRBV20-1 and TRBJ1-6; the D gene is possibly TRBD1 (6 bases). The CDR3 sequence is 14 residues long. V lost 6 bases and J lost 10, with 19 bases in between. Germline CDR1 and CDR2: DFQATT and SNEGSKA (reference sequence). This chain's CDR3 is CSAPGGRGGSPLHF. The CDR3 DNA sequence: TGCAGTGCCCCAGGTGGCAGGGGAGGGTCACCCCTCCACTTT.

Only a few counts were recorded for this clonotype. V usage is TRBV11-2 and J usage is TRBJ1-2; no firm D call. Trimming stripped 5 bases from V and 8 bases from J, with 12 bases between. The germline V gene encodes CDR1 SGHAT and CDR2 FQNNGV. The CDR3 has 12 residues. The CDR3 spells CASSPDTGGYTF. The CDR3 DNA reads TGTGCCAGCAGCCCCGATACGGGCGGCTACACCTTC. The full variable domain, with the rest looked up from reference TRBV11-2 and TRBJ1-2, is EAGVAQSPRYKIIEKRQSVAFWCNPISGHATLYWYQQILGQGPKLLIQFQNNGVVDDSQLPKDRFSAERLKGVDSTLKIQPAKLEDSAVYLCASSPDTGGYTFGSGTRLTVV.

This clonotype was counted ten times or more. CDR3 region: CASSFFFTSGLQETQYF. Written as DNA, the CDR3 is TGTGCCAGCAGTTTTTTTTTTACTAGCGGGCTCCAAGAGACCCAGTACTTC. V and J are TRBV28 and TRBJ2-5, with 9 positions matching TRBD2. The V gene's germline CDR1 is MDHEN and CDR2 SYDVKM. CDR3 size: 17 residues. The junction had 9 bases not matched to a gene; V was cut back by 3 bases and J by 1 base.

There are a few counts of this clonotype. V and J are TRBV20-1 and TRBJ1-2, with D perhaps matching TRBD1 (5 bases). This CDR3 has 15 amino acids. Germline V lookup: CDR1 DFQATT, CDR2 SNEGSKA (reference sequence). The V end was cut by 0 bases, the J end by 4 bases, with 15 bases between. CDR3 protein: CSARDKDNFLYGYTF. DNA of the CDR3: TGCAGTGCTAGAGATAAGGACAACTTTCTCTATGGCTACACCTTC.

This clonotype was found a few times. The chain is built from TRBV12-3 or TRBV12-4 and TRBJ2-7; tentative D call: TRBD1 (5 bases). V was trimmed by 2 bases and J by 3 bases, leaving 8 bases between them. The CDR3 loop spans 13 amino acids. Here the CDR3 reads CASSLQTDYEQYF. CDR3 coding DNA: TGTGCCAGCAGTTTACAGACAGACTACGAGCAGTACTTC.

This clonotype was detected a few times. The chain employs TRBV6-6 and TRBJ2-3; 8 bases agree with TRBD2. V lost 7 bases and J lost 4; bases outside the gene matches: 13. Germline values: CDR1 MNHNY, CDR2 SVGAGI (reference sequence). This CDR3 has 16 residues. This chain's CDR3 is CASNLPGTSSADTQYF. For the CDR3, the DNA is TGTGCCAGCAACCTGCCCGGGACTAGTAGTGCAGATACGCAGTATTTT.

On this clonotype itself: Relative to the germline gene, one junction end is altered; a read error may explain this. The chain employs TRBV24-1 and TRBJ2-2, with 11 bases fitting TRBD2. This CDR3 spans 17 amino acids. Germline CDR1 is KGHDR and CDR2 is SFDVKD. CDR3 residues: CATSDKGLAENTGELLF. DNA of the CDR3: TGTGCCACCAGTGATAAGGGACTAGCGGAGAACACCGGGGAGCTGTTATTT.

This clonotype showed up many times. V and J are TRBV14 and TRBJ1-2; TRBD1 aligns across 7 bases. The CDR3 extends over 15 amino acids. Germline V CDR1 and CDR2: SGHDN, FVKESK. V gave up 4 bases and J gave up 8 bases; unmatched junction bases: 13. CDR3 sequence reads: CASSPSPKGAQGYTF. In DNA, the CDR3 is TGTGCCAGCAGCCCATCTCCCAAGGGGGCGCAAGGCTACACCTTC.

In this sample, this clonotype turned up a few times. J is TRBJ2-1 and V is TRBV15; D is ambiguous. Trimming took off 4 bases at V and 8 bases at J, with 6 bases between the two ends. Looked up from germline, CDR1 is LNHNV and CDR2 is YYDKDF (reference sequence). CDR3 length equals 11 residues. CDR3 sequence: CATSTVDEQFF. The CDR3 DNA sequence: TGTGCCACCAGCACAGTCGATGAGCAGTTCTTC.

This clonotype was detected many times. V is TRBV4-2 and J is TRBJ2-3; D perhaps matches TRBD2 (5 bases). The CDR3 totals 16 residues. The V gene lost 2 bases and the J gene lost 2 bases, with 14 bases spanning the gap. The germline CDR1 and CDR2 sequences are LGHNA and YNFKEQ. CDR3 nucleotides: TGTGCCAGCAGCCAACGGAGCGGAGATACCACAGATACGCAGTATTTT. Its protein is CASSQRSGDTTDTQYF.